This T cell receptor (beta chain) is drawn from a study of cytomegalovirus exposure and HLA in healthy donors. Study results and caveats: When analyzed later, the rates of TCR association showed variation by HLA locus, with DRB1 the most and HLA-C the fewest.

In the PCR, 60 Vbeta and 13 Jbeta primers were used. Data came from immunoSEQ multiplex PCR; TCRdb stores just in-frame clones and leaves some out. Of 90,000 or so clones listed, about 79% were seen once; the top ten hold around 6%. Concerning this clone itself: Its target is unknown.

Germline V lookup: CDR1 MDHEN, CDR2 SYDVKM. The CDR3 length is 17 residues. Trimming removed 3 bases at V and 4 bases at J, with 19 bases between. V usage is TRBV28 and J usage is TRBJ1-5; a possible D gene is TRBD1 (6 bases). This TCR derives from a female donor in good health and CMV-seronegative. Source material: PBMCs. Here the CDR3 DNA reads TGTGCCAGCAGTTTCGAGACAGGTTTTCAACATAATCAGCCCCAGCATTTT. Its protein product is CASSFETGFQHNQPQHF.